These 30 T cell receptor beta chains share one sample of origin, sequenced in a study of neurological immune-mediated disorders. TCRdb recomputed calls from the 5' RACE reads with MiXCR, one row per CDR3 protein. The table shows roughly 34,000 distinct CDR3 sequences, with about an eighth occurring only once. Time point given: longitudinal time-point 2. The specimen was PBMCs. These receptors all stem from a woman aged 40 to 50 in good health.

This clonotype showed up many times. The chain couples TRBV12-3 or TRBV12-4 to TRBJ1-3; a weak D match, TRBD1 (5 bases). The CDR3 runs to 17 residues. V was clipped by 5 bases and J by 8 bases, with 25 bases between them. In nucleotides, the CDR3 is TGTGCCAGCAGTCCTAGGACTAGAGGGACTCGGGCGGACACCATATATTTT. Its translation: CASSPRTRGTRADTIYF.

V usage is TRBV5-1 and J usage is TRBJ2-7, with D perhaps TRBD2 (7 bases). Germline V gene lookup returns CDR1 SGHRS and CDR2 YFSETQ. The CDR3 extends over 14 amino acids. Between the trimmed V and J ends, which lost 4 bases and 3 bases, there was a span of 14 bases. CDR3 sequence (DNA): TGCGCCAGCAGCGGGGGCCCGGGAGGCTACGAGCAGTACTTC. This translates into CASSGGPGGYEQYF.

CDR3 protein: CASSPSDTDSYGYTF. The CDR3 coding sequence is TGCGCCAGCAGCCCGTCGGACACCGACTCCTATGGCTACACCTTC. J is TRBJ1-2 and V is TRBV5-1, with a weak D call TRBD1 (5 bases). From germline, CDR1 is SGHRS and CDR2 YFSETQ. Trimming took 4 bases from V and 4 from J, leaving 17 bases between them. The CDR3 runs 15 residues.

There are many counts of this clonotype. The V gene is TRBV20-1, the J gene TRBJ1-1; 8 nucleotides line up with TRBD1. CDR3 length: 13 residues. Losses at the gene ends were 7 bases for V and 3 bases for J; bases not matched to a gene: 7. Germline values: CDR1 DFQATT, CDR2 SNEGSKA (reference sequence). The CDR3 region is CSVTQGADTEAFF. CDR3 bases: TGCAGTGTGACTCAGGGGGCCGACACTGAAGCTTTCTTT.

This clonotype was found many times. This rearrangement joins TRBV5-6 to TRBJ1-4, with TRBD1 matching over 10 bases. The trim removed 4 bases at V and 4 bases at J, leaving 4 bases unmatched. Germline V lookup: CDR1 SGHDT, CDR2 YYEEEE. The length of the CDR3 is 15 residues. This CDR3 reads CASSHRDRGNEKLFF. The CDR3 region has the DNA TGTGCCAGCAGCCACCGGGACAGGGGTAATGAAAAACTGTTTTTT.

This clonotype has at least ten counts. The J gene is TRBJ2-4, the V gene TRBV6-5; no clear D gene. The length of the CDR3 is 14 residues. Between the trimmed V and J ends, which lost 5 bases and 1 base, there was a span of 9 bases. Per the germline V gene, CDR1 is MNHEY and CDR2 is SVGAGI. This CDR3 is CASSPQNAKNIQYF. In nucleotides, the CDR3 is TGTGCCAGCAGTCCACAAAATGCCAAAAACATTCAGTACTTC.

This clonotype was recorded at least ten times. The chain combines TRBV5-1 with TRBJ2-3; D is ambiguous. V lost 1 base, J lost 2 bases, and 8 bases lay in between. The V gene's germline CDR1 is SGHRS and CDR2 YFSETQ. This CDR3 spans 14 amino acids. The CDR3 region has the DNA TGCGCCAGCAGCTTGTCACAGTCCACAGATACGCAGTATTTT. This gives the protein CASSLSQSTDTQYF.

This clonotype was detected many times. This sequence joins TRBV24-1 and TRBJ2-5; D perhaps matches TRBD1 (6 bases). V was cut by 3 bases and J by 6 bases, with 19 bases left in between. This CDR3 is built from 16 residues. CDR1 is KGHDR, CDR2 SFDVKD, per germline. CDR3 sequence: CATSDQTNRDGKTQYF. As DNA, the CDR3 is TGTGCCACCAGTGATCAGACGAACAGGGACGGGAAGACCCAGTACTTC.

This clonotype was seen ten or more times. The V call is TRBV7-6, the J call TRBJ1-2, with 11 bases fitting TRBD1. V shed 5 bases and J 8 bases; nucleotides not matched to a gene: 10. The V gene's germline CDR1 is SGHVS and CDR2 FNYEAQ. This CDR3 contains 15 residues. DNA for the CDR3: TGTGCCAGCAGCCCTAGGGACAGGGGGACGAGCGGCTACACCTTC. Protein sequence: CASSPRDRGTSGYTF.

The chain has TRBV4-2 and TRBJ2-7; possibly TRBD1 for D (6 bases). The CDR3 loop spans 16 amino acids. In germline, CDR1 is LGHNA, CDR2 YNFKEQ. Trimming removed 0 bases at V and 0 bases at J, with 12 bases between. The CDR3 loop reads CASSQEPTGSSYEQYF. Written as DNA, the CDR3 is TGTGCCAGCAGCCAAGAACCCACAGGGAGCTCCTACGAGCAGTACTTC.

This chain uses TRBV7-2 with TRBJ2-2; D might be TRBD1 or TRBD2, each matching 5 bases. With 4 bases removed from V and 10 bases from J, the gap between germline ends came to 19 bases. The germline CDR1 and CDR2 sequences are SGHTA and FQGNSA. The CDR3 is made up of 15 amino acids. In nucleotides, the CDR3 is TGTGCCAGCAGCTCAGGTCAGGGAGTGGTCGTGGAGCTGTTTTTT. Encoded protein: CASSSGQGVVVELFF.

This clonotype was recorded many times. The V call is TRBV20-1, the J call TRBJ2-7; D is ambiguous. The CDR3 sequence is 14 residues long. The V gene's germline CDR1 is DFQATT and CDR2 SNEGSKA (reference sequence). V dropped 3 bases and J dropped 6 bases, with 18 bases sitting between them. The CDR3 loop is CSASFPTPTREQYF. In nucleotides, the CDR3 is TGCAGTGCTAGTTTCCCCACTCCTACTCGCGAGCAGTACTTC.

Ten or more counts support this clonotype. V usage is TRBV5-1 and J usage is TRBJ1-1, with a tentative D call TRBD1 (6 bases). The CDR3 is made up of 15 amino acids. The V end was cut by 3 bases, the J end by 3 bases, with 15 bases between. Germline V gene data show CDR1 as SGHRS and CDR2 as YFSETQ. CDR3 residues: CASSSQQGLYTEAFF. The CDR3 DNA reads TGCGCCAGCAGCTCACAACAGGGACTGTACACTGAAGCTTTCTTT. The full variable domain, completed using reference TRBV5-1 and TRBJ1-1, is KAGVTQTPRYLIKTRGQQVTLSCSPISGHRSVSWYQQTPGQGLQFLFEYFSETQRNKGNFPGRFSGRQFSNSRSEMNVSTLELGDSALYLCASSSQQGLYTEAFFGQGTRLTVV.

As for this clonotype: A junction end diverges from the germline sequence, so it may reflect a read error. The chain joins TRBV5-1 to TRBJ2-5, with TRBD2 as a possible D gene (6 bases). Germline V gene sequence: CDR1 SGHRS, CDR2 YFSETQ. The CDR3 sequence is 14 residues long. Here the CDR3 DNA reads TGCGCCATCAGCTTGGGGGGAGCCCAAGAGACCCAGTACTTC. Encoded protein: CAISLGGAQETQYF.

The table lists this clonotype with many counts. CDR3 in amino acids: CASSSYLDSPLHF. The CDR3, as DNA: TGTGCCAGCAGCTCCTATCTCGATTCACCCCTCCACTTT. V gene TRBV7-9 combines with J gene TRBJ1-6, with no clear D. Trimming took 4 bases from V and 8 from J, leaving 9 bases between them. The CDR3 runs to 13 residues. CDR1 and CDR2 from the germline V gene are SEHNR and FQNEAQ (reference sequence).

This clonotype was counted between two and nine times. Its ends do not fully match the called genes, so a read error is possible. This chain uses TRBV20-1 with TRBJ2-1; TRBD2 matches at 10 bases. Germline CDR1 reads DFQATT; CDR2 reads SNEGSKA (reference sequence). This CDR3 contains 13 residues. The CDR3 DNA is TGCAGAGCTAGAGTACTAGCGGGGAATGAGCAGATCTTC. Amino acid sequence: CRARVLAGNEQIF.

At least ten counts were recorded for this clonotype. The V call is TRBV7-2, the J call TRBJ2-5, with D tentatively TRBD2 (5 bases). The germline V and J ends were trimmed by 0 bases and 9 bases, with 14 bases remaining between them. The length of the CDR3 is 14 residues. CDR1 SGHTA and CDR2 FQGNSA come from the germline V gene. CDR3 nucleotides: TGTGCCAGCAGCTTAGCGCTGGGTGAGGGAGCCCAGTACTTC. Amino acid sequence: CASSLALGEGAQYF.

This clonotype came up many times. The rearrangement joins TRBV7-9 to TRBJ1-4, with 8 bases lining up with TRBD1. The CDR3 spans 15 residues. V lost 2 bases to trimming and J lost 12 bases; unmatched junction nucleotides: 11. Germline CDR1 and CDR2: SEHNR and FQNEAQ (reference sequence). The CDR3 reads CASSLKSSGQGELFF. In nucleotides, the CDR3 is TGTGCCAGCAGCTTAAAATCTTCCGGACAGGGCGAACTGTTTTTT.

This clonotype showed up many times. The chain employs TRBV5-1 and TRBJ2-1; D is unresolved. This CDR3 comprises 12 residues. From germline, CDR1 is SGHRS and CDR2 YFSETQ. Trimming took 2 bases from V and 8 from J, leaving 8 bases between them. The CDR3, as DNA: TGCGCCAGCAGCTTAAACCTGTATGAGCAGTTCTTC. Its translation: CASSLNLYEQFF. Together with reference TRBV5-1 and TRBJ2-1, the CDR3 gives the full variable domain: KAGVTQTPRYLIKTRGQQVTLSCSPISGHRSVSWYQQTPGQGLQFLFEYFSETQRNKGNFPGRFSGRQFSNSRSEMNVSTLELGDSALYLCASSLNLYEQFFGPGTRLTVL.

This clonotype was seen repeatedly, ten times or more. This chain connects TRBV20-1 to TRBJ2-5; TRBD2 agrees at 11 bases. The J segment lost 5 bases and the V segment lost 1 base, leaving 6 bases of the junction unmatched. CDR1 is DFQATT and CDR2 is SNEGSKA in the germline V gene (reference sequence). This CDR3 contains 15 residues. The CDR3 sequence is CSARARLAGGETQYF. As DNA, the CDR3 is TGCAGTGCTAGAGCGCGGCTAGCGGGGGGTGAGACCCAGTACTTC.

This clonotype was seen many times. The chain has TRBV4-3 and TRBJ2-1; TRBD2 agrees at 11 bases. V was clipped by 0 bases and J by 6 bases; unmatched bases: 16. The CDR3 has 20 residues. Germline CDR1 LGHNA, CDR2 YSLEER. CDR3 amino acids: CASSQELTSGRPNHSNEQFF. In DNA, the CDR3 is TGCGCCAGCAGCCAAGAACTAACTAGCGGGAGACCCAACCACTCCAATGAGCAGTTCTTC.

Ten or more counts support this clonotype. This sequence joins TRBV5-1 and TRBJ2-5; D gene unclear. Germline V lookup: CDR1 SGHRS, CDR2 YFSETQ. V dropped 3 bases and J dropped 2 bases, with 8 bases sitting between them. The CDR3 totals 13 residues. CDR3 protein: CASSYVVQETQYF. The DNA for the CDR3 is TGCGCCAGCAGCTACGTGGTGCAAGAGACCCAGTACTTC.

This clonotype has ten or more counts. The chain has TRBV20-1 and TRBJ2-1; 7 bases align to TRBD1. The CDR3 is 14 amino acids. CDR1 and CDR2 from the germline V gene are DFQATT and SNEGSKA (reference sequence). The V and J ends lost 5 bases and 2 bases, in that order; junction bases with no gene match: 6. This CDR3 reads CSASTGDAYNEQFF. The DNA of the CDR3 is TGCAGTGCTTCCACAGGGGACGCCTACAATGAGCAGTTCTTC.

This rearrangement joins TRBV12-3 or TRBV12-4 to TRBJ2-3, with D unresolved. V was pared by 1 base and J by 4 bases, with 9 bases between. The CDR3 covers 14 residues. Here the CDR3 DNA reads TGTGCCAGCAGTTTAGGCCAAGTGCCAGATACGCAGTATTTT. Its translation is CASSLGQVPDTQYF.

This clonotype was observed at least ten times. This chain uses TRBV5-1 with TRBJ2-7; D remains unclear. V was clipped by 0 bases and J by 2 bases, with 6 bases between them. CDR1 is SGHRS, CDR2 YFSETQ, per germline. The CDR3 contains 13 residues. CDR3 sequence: CASSLVGTYEQYF. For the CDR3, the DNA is TGCGCCAGCAGCTTGGTCGGAACCTACGAGCAGTACTTC.

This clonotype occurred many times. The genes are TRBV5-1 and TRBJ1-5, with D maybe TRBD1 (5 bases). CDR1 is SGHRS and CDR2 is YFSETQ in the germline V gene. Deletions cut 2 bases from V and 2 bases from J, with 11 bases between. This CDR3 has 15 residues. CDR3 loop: CASSFTGRGNQPQHF. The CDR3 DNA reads TGCGCCAGCAGCTTCACGGGGCGCGGCAATCAGCCCCAGCATTTT.

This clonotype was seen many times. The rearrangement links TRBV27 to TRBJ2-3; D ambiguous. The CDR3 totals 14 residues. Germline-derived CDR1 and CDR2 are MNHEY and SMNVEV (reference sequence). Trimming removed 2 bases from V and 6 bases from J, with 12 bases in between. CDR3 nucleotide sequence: TGTGCCAGCAGTTTAGTCGTCTCGGACGATACGCAGTATTTT. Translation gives CASSLVVSDDTQYF.

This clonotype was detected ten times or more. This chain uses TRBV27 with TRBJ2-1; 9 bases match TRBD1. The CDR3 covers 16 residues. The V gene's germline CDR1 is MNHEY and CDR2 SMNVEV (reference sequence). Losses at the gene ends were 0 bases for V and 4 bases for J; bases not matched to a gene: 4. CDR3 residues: CASSLSGQGWYNEQFF. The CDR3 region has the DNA TGTGCCAGCAGTTTATCGGGACAGGGTTGGTACAATGAGCAGTTCTTC.

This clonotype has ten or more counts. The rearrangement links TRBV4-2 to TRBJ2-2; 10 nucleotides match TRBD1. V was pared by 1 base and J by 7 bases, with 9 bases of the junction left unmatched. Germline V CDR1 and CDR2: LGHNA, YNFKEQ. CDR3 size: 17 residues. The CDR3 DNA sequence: TGTGCCAGCAGCCAAGTCGGAGGGACAGGGGCGGGCGGGGAGCTGTTTTTT. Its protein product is CASSQVGGTGAGGELFF.

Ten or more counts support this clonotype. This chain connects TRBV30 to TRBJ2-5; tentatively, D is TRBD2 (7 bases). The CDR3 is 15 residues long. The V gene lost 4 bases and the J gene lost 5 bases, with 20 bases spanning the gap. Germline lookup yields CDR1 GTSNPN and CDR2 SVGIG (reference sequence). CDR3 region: CAWNSVSGGLETQYF. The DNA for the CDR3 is TGTGCCTGGAATTCTGTTTCCGGGGGGCTGGAGACCCAGTACTTC. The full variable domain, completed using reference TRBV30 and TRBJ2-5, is SQTIHQWPATLVQPVGSPLSLECTVEGTSNPNLYWYRQAAGRGLQLLFYSVGIGQISSEVPQNLSASRPQDRQFILSSKKLLLSDSGFYLCAWNSVSGGLETQYFGPGTRLLVL.